One sample yielded the 15 T cell receptor beta chains listed below, sequenced in a study of T-cell reconstitution after alpha-beta-depleted transplantation in children (TCRdb year 2016). This sample's treatment or condition label indicates: allogeneic hematopoietic cell transplantation with graft depleted of TCRalphabeta T cells and CD19 B cells. Preparation of the library involved PCR. The data were produced on an Illumina HiSeq 2500. TCR library preparation used molecular barcoding, with unique molecular identifiers applied to normalize quantification of the TCRbeta repertoire. TCRdb reprocessed the public reads (quality trimming at Q25 with fastp, clone calling with MiXCR) and kept in-frame beta chains. For every CDR3 protein sequence, its rows merge into one entry that carries the most common genes and DNA. The sample contains 900,000 or so distinct CDR3 sequences, 16% of them found a single time. Approximately 5% of the sample is in the top ten clones.

This sample comprised PBMCs, mostly from graft donor cells, obtained 360 days after TCRalphabeta/CD19-depleted stem cell transplant. These receptors originate from a male patient younger than 18 who had a stem cell transplant for acute lymphoblastic leukemia, so the T cells may come from the graft donor.

This clonotype was seen more than once but under ten times. This chain connects TRBV5-1 to TRBJ2-7, with 7 bases aligning to TRBD1. The germline CDR1 and CDR2 sequences are SGHRS and YFSETQ. Losses at the gene ends were 1 base for V and 3 bases for J; bases not matched to a gene: 19. This CDR3 is built from 19 residues. CDR3 sequence (DNA): TGCGCCAGCAGCTTGCCTGGGGCCAACAGGGGCTTTTCCTACTACGAGCAGTACTTC. Encoded protein: CASSLPGANRGFSYYEQYF.

This clonotype was seen ten or more times. The chain is built from TRBV28 and TRBJ2-5; TRBD1 or TRBD2 may be the D gene (6 bases each). The germline CDR1 and CDR2 sequences are MDHEN and SYDVKM. CDR3 length: 15 residues. V was cut by 3 bases and J by 5 bases, with 16 bases left in between. CDR3 bases: TGTGCCAGCAGTTTGGAACGAAGGAGGGGGGAGACCCAGTACTTC. Its translation: CASSLERRRGETQYF.

V and J are TRBV6-1 and TRBJ2-2, with TRBD2 matching over 7 bases. Trimming at V came to 5 bases and at J to 7 bases, leaving 7 bases not matched to a gene. CDR1 is MNHNS and CDR2 is SASEGT in the germline V gene. The CDR3 extends over 14 amino acids. The CDR3 is CASSRGGGNGELFF. CDR3 DNA: TGTGCCAGCAGTCGAGGCGGGGGTAACGGGGAGCTGTTTTTT.

The chain has TRBV3-1 and TRBJ2-7, with D perhaps being TRBD1 or TRBD2 (5 bases each). V was cut by 5 bases and J by 0 bases, with 11 bases left in between. The CDR3 has 14 amino acids. The germline gives CDR1 LGHDT, CDR2 YNNKEL (reference sequence). The CDR3 protein is CASSKRGVSYEQYF. CDR3 DNA sequence: TGTGCCAGCAGCAAAAGGGGAGTCTCCTACGAGCAGTACTTC.

The V and J genes are TRBV12-3 or TRBV12-4 and TRBJ2-1, with D unclear. Trimming took 6 bases from V and 13 from J, leaving 13 bases between them. This CDR3 spans 11 amino acids. CDR3 residues: CASSTQVDQFF. Written as DNA, the CDR3 is TGTGCCAGCAGCACTCAAGTAGATCAGTTCTTC.

This clonotype was observed a handful of times. The rearrangement uses TRBV19 and TRBJ2-2; the D gene could be TRBD1 or TRBD2 (5 bases each). This CDR3 comprises 15 residues. CDR1 and CDR2 from the germline V gene are LNHDA and SQIVND (reference sequence). Trimming cost V 3 bases and J 0 bases, with 8 bases left between them. CDR3: CASSMVGANTGELFF. CDR3 in DNA: TGTGCCAGTAGTATGGTGGGGGCGAACACCGGGGAGCTGTTTTTT.

The chain joins TRBV27 to TRBJ2-7; 8 positions agree with TRBD2. Germline loops: CDR1 MNHEY, CDR2 SMNVEV (reference sequence). V was pared by 6 bases and J by 1 base, with 14 bases of the junction left unmatched. The CDR3 is made up of 17 amino acids. CDR3 sequence: CASSPAPTSGTSYEQYF. The CDR3 bases are TGTGCCAGCAGCCCGGCCCCAACTAGCGGAACGTCCTACGAGCAGTACTTC.

This clonotype is a singleton in its sample. The chain is built from TRBV24-1 and TRBJ2-7; D uncertain. Germline V gene lookup returns CDR1 KGHDR and CDR2 SFDVKD. The CDR3 contains 18 residues. With 0 bases removed from V and 4 bases from J, the gap between germline ends came to 21 bases. The CDR3 reads CATSDLIQRAGPFYEQYF. In DNA form, the CDR3 reads TGTGCCACCAGTGATTTGATCCAGCGCGCAGGCCCATTTTACGAGCAGTACTTC.

This chain links TRBV18 with TRBJ2-5, with D perhaps TRBD1 (5 bases). Germline V CDR1 and CDR2: KGHSH, LQKENI. V lost 3 bases, J lost 1 base, and 15 bases lay in between. There are 16 residues in the CDR3. CDR3 in amino acids: CASSPTQTVIQETQYF. The CDR3 coding sequence is TGTGCCAGCTCACCCACCCAGACAGTCATCCAAGAGACCCAGTACTTC.

This sequence joins TRBV6-2 or TRBV6-3 and TRBJ2-2, with 12 bases identical to TRBD2. In germline, CDR1 is MNHEY, CDR2 SVGEGT. The CDR3 has 20 residues. V was clipped by 0 bases and J by 2 bases; unmatched bases: 10. As DNA, the CDR3 is TGTGCCAGCAGTTACTCTGACAGGCCTAGCGGGAGGGCTAACACCGGGGAGCTGTTTTTT. The encoded protein is CASSYSDRPSGRANTGELFF.

This chain uses TRBV9 with TRBJ1-1; D gene ambiguous. Germline V gives CDR1 SGDLS, CDR2 YYNGEE. Trimming removed 0 bases from V and 1 base from J, with 13 bases in between. The CDR3 loop spans 16 amino acids. Here the CDR3 reads CASSVVPRHSNTEAFF. DNA of the CDR3: TGTGCCAGCAGCGTAGTTCCGAGACATTCGAACACTGAAGCTTTCTTT.

This clonotype occurred a few times. This rearrangement joins TRBV29-1 to TRBJ2-3; D is tentatively TRBD1 or TRBD2 (5 bases each). The V gene's germline CDR1 is SQVTM and CDR2 ANQGSEA. The CDR3 sequence is 17 residues long. Between the trimmed V and J ends, which lost 0 bases and 1 base, there was a span of 17 bases. DNA of the CDR3: TGCAGCGTTGAAGATTCCCTGCGTGGGGGTGGCACAGATACGCAGTATTTT. Protein sequence: CSVEDSLRGGGTDTQYF.

In this sample, this clonotype turned up a few times. V usage is TRBV5-1 and J usage is TRBJ2-3; the match to TRBD2 covers 10 bases. V was clipped by 3 bases and J by 2 bases; unmatched bases: 9. CDR3 size: 17 residues. CDR1 and CDR2 (germline): SGHRS, YFSETQ. This CDR3 is CASSWGILAGPTDTQYF. CDR3 DNA: TGCGCCAGCAGCTGGGGGATACTAGCGGGACCCACAGATACGCAGTATTTT.

V is TRBV7-9 and J is TRBJ2-1; D uncertain. The CDR3 has 15 amino acids. The germline CDR1 and CDR2 sequences are SEHNR and FQNEAQ (reference sequence). Deletions cut 0 bases from V and 5 bases from J, with 11 bases between. In DNA, the CDR3 is TGTGCCAGCAGCTTAGCACTCGCGGTAAACAATGAGCAGTTCTTC. It codes for CASSLALAVNNEQFF.

This chain connects TRBV7-3 to TRBJ2-1; 10 positions match TRBD2. V trimming: 1 base; J trimming: 3 bases; junction bases outside the gene matches: 3. Germline CDR1 SGHTA, CDR2 FQGTGA. The CDR3 has 16 amino acids. The CDR3 loop is CASSLKLAGIYNEQFF. CDR3 sequence (DNA): TGTGCCAGCAGCTTAAAACTAGCGGGGATCTACAATGAGCAGTTCTTC.